These 26 T cell receptor beta chains originate from one sample sequenced in a study of immune heterogeneity within non-small cell lung tumors. Genomic DNA from bulk tumor acted as the template, and roughly 0.55 ug was loaded per sample. Surgery yielded several widely spaced biopsies per primary tumor. Enrolled individuals presented with untreated, newly diagnosed non-small cell lung cancer and received curative surgery. Multiplex PCR with 32 V and 13 J primers amplified TCR beta CDR3. TCRdb itself ran the multiplex PCR reads through MiXCR, one entry per CDR3 protein. The profile shows around 15,000 distinct CDR3 sequences, about 30% of them singletons. Material for sequencing was lung tumor tissue. Source of these receptors: a woman in her 50s with non-small cell lung cancer.

In its sample, this clonotype was seen many times. V and J are TRBV19 and TRBJ1-6, with unresolved D. The CDR3 consists of 14 residues. Per the germline V gene, CDR1 is LNHDA and CDR2 is SQIVND (reference sequence). Trimming removed 5 bases from V and 9 bases from J, with 14 bases in between. The CDR3 spells CASSPSGLGSPLHF. Written as DNA, the CDR3 is TGTGCCAGTAGTCCTTCGGGTTTGGGTTCACCCCTCCACTTT.

This clonotype is medium-sized (0.01 to 0.1%) in the sample. The gene calls are TRBV6-1 and TRBJ2-5; D not certain. Trimming shortened V by 2 bases and J by 6 bases, and 13 bases separated the two germline ends. The germline gives CDR1 MNHNS, CDR2 SASEGT. The CDR3 is made up of 14 amino acids. DNA for the CDR3: TGTGCCAGCAGTGAAACGGCGGTTACTAAGACCCAGTACTTC. Protein: CASSETAVTKTQYF.

This clonotype was found many times. The chain employs TRBV19 and TRBJ1-6; 7 nucleotides align to TRBD1. The CDR3 consists of 13 residues. V was pared by 7 bases and J by 14 bases, with 11 bases of the junction left unmatched. The V gene's germline CDR1 is LNHDA and CDR2 SQIVND (reference sequence). In DNA form, the CDR3 reads TGTGCCAGTACCAATGGACAGGAATTCACCCTCCACTTT. Its protein is CASTNGQEFTLHF.

Comment on this clonotype: It may be a read error: a sequence one base away is much more abundant. The genes are TRBV5-1 and TRBJ2-1, with D possibly being TRBD1 (7 bases). Per germline, CDR1 SGHRS and CDR2 YFSETQ. This CDR3 has 14 amino acids. The CDR3 here is CASKTQGGYNDQFF. The CDR3 DNA sequence: TGCGCCAGCAAGACGCAGGGGGGATACAATGATCAGTTCTTC. The full variable domain, in which reference TRBV5-1 and TRBJ2-1 provide the parts outside the CDR3, is KAGVTQTPRYLIKTRGQQVTLSCSPISGHRSVSWYQQTPGQGLQFLFEYFSETQRNKGNFPGRFSGRQFSNSRSEMNVSTLELGDSALYLCASKTQGGYNDQFFGPGTRLTVL.

By its share, this clonotype is medium-sized. The rearrangement joins TRBV7-9 to TRBJ1-1, with TRBD1 as a possible D gene (6 bases). Trimming took off 6 bases at V and 2 bases at J, with 13 bases between the two ends. Per the germline V gene, CDR1 is SEHNR and CDR2 is FQNEAQ (reference sequence). CDR3 length equals 14 residues. CDR3 DNA sequence: TGTGCCAGCAGGAAAGCAGGGGTAAACACTGAAGCTTTCTTT. Amino acids: CASRKAGVNTEAFF. Together with reference TRBV7-9 and TRBJ1-1, the CDR3 gives the full variable domain: DTGVSQNPRHKITKRGQNVTFRCDPISEHNRLYWYRQTLGQGPEFLTYFQNEAQLEKSRLLSDRFSAERPKGSFSTLEIQRTEQGDSAMYLCASRKAGVNTEAFFGQGTRLTVV.

This clonotype was counted ten times or more. This rearrangement joins TRBV2 to TRBJ2-1; the D gene is possibly TRBD1 (5 bases). This CDR3 region has 11 residues. Trimming removed 2 bases at V and 9 bases at J, with 5 bases between. CDR1 and CDR2 from the germline V gene are SNHLY and FYNNEI. The CDR3 reads CASSERGEQFF. The CDR3 DNA is TGTGCCAGCAGTGAAAGGGGTGAGCAGTTCTTC.

The chain employs TRBV18 and TRBJ2-3; 8 bases agree with TRBD2. The CDR3 runs to 15 residues. The germline V gene encodes CDR1 KGHSH and CDR2 LQKENI. Trimming removed 3 bases from V and 6 bases from J; junction bases left unmatched: 8. CDR3: CASSPTGTRGDTQYF. The CDR3, as DNA: TGTGCCAGCTCACCCACCGGGACTAGGGGTGATACGCAGTATTTT.

The rearrangement uses TRBV10-1 and TRBJ2-1; TRBD2 aligns across 11 bases. The V gene's germline CDR1 is WNHNN and CDR2 SYGVQD (reference sequence). V lost 0 bases and J lost 4; bases outside the gene matches: 2. This CDR3 has 16 residues. CDR3: CASSESTSGAYNEQFF. The DNA of the CDR3 is TGCGCCAGCAGTGAGTCGACTAGCGGGGCGTACAATGAGCAGTTCTTC.

This clonotype was counted once. A read error is likely, as this CDR3 ends without the conserved phenylalanine or tryptophan. The limits of the CDR3 on the DNA are not certain, so only TCRdb's listed CDR3 is given. The J gene is TRBJ2-3, the V gene TRBV2; the DNA was not compared with TRBD1, the D call given in the table. The CDR3 is 15 residues long, counting both termini. Per germline, CDR1 SNHLY and CDR2 FYNNEI. The CDR3 here is CASRQGQGGEQYFGP.

This clonotype occurred many times. The chain links TRBV11-3 to TRBJ1-2; 7 bases are shared with TRBD1. V was clipped by 5 bases and J by 5 bases; unmatched bases: 11. Germline V gene lookup returns CDR1 SGHNT and CDR2 YENEEA. The CDR3 has 15 residues. For the CDR3, the DNA is TGTGCCAGCAGCCGGTCTAATACAGGGGTTTATGGCTACACCTTC. It yields the protein CASSRSNTGVYGYTF. The whole variable domain, filled in from reference TRBV11-3 and TRBJ1-2, reads EAGVVQSPRYKIIEKKQPVAFWCNPISGHNTLYWYLQNLGQGPELLIRYENEEAVDDSQLPKDRFSAERLKGVDSTLKIQPAELGDSAVYLCASSRSNTGVYGYTFGSGTRLTVV.

This clonotype was seen many times. The V and J genes are TRBV4-2 and TRBJ2-5; 11 bases match TRBD2. J lost 5 bases, V lost 0 bases, and 11 bases had no gene match. CDR1 is LGHNA and CDR2 is YNFKEQ in the germline V gene. This CDR3 has 18 residues. The CDR3 coding sequence is TGTGCCAGCAGCCAAGACTATAGCGGGGGGGCGAATTGGGAGACCCAGTACTTC. It translates to CASSQDYSGGANWETQYF.

This clonotype was observed many times. This chain links TRBV27 with TRBJ2-2; 8 bases match TRBD2. The length of the CDR3 is 15 residues. CDR1 MNHEY and CDR2 SMNVEV come from the germline V gene (reference sequence). Trimming at V came to 2 bases and at J to 7 bases, leaving 6 bases not matched to a gene. The CDR3 DNA follows: TGTGCCAGCAGTTTAGAGGCGGGGGGAGTCGGGGAGCTGTTTTTT. It specifies CASSLEAGGVGELFF.

The table lists this clonotype with many counts. The V call is TRBV5-8, the J call TRBJ2-7; 8 nucleotides match TRBD1. J gave up 2 bases and V 2 bases, and 3 bases lay outside the gene matches. CDR1 is SGHTS, CDR2 YDEGEE, per germline. The CDR3 contains 14 residues. This CDR3 is CASSLQGGAYEQYF. The CDR3 bases are TGTGCCAGCAGCTTACAGGGGGGCGCCTACGAGCAGTACTTC.

This clonotype was counted a few times. An end of the junction does not agree with germline; a read error may underlie this. This rearrangement joins TRBV19 to TRBJ1-2; D gene uncertain. This CDR3 comprises 12 residues. CDR1 and CDR2 from the germline V gene are LNHDA and SQIVND (reference sequence). As DNA, the CDR3 is TGTGCCAGTAGTCCCGAAGCCTATTGCTACACCTTC. Translation gives CASSPEAYCYTF.

In this sample, this clonotype turned up many times. The rearrangement joins TRBV10-1 to TRBJ2-1; D not resolved. The CDR3 loop spans 11 amino acids. Germline lookup yields CDR1 WNHNN and CDR2 SYGVQD (reference sequence). V was pared by 2 bases and J by 10 bases, with 6 bases between. The DNA of the CDR3 is TGCGCCAGCAGTGAGGGCGGAGAGCAGTTCTTC. Amino acids: CASSEGGEQFF.

This clonotype was detected once. The genes are TRBV29-1 and TRBJ2-1, with D possibly being TRBD1 or TRBD2 (6 bases each). The germline V gene encodes CDR1 SQVTM and CDR2 ANQGSEA. The CDR3 is 17 amino acids. V lost 1 base and J 0 bases, leaving 16 bases between the germline ends. CDR3 region: CSVEAMEGGGSYNEQFF. The CDR3 DNA sequence: TGCAGCGTTGAAGCTATGGAGGGGGGCGGCTCCTACAATGAGCAGTTCTTC.

This clonotype was detected many times. The V and J genes are TRBV5-4 and TRBJ2-3; TRBD1 or TRBD2 may be the D gene (5 bases each). The CDR3 has 14 residues. V gave up 6 bases and J gave up 7 bases, with 18 bases separating them. Germline CDR1 SGHNT, CDR2 YYREEE (reference sequence). The CDR3 region has the DNA TGTGCCAGCACGATGGGGGACGTAGGGAATACGCAGTATTTT. Translating gives CASTMGDVGNTQYF.

This clonotype came up many times. The V gene is TRBV28, the J gene TRBJ2-5; D remains ambiguous. CDR3 length equals 12 residues. The germline V gene encodes CDR1 MDHEN and CDR2 SYDVKM. V lost 1 base and J 1 base, leaving 1 base between the germline ends. CDR3 sequence (DNA): TGTGCCAGCAGTTTATTCCAAGAGACCCAGTACTTC. Its translation: CASSLFQETQYF. Combining the CDR3 with reference TRBV28 and TRBJ2-5 gives the whole variable domain DVKVTQSSRYLVKRTGEKVFLECVQDMDHENMFWYRQDPGLGLRLIYFSYDVKMKEKGDIPEGYSVSREKKERFSLILESASTNQTSMYLCASSLFQETQYFGPGTRLLVL.

This clonotype was counted a few times. The chain links TRBV6-4 to TRBJ2-3; D may be TRBD2 (5 bases). This CDR3 contains 16 residues. The ends were cut back, 8 bases at V and 4 bases at J, with 22 bases in the middle. CDR1 is MRHNA, CDR2 SNTAGT, per germline. CDR3 amino acids: CASSRSPSPGADTQYF. CDR3 nucleotides: TGTGCCAGCTCCCGGAGCCCTAGCCCTGGGGCAGATACGCAGTATTTT.

This clonotype was counted at least ten times. The V and J genes are TRBV14 and TRBJ1-6, with D possibly being TRBD1 (6 bases). Trimming stripped 3 bases from V and 7 bases from J, with 10 bases between. Germline assignment: CDR1 SGHDN and CDR2 FVKESK. There are 14 residues in the CDR3. DNA of the CDR3: TGTGCCAGCAGCCAGGACAGCCTCAATTCACCCCTCCACTTT. Protein sequence: CASSQDSLNSPLHF.

There are many counts of this clonotype. V usage is TRBV4-1 and J usage is TRBJ2-3; 12 nucleotides agree with TRBD2. The germline V gene encodes CDR1 MGHRA and CDR2 YSYEKL. The CDR3 extends over 16 amino acids. V shed 4 bases and J 4 bases; nucleotides not matched to a gene: 6. The DNA for the CDR3 is TGCGCCAGCAGCCTGTCGACTAGCGGGGGATCAGATACGCAGTATTTT. It encodes CASSLSTSGGSDTQYF.

This rearrangement joins TRBV7-2 to TRBJ2-1, with 12 bases that match TRBD2. The CDR3 extends over 19 amino acids. Germline assignment: CDR1 SGHTA and CDR2 FQGNSA. Trimming cost V 6 bases and J 8 bases; bases outside gene matches: 20. This chain's CDR3 is CASRQTLAGGLRTQDEQFF. CDR3 bases: TGTGCCAGCAGGCAGACCCTAGCGGGGGGGCTTCGGACACAGGATGAGCAGTTCTTC.

The table lists this clonotype with a few counts. V gene TRBV28 combines with J gene TRBJ1-2; no definite D call. In germline, CDR1 is MDHEN, CDR2 SYDVKM. This CDR3 is built from 12 residues. The ends were cut back, 7 bases at V and 8 bases at J, with 14 bases in the middle. The DNA for the CDR3 is TGTGCCAGCACCTCCCGGGAAGGAGGCTACACCTTC. Protein sequence: CASTSREGGYTF.

Turning to this clonotype: A much larger clone lies a single base off, so this may be a read error. V usage is TRBV24-1 and J usage is TRBJ2-1, with D perhaps matching TRBD1 or TRBD2 (5 bases each). CDR1 is KGHDR, CDR2 SFDVKD, per germline. The CDR3 contains 16 residues. Trimming took 3 bases from V and 2 from J, leaving 13 bases between them. The CDR3 coding sequence is TGTGCCACCAGTGATGGGGACGGGCGGCCCTACAATGAGCAGTTCTTC. This codes for CATSDGDGRPYNEQFF.

The rearrangement joins TRBV5-1 to TRBJ2-5; D is undetermined. There are 13 residues in the CDR3. With 5 bases removed from V and 3 bases from J, the gap between germline ends came to 11 bases. Germline-derived CDR1 and CDR2 are SGHRS and YFSETQ. CDR3: CASSNPSEETQYF. The CDR3 bases are TGCGCCAGCAGTAACCCAAGCGAAGAGACCCAGTACTTC.

By sample fraction, this clonotype is medium-sized. The V call is TRBV19, the J call TRBJ2-7, with 9 bases aligning to TRBD1. CDR1 is LNHDA and CDR2 is SQIVND in the germline V gene (reference sequence). The CDR3 has 14 residues. Trimming took 8 bases from V and 6 from J; bases not matched to a gene: 11. This CDR3 is CASHEQGAEGEQYF. The CDR3, as DNA: TGTGCCAGTCACGAACAGGGGGCAGAAGGCGAGCAGTACTTC. The full variable domain, completed using reference TRBV19 and TRBJ2-7, is DGGITQSPKYLFRKEGQNVTLSCEQNLNHDAMYWYRQDPGQGLRLIYYSQIVNDFQKGDIAEGYSVSREKKESFPLTVTSAQKNPTAFYLCASHEQGAEGEQYFGPGTRLTVT.